This T cell receptor beta chain was captured in a study of cytomegalovirus exposure and HLA in healthy donors. Study-level points and caveats: The authors reported that TCR beta sequences could predict HLA-A and HLA-B alleles. These predictions were accurate for most subjects in the first cohort. Sequencing probably produced one cluster of sequence variants that were highly shared. In vitro checks showed that a few CMV-associated chains really do target CMV antigens. There were reportedly fewer N-insertions in an Asian-associated ancestry cluster than the approximately 700-donor mean, in a later analysis.

For this clone: Its antigen is not identified.

PCR primers comprised 60 Vbeta and 13 Jbeta primers. Assay used: immunoSEQ multiplex PCR; TCRdb lists only in-frame clones, some missing. The repertoire shows just over 80,000 clones; the top ten hold around 1.1%. The germline gives CDR1 SQVTM, CDR2 ANQGSEA. This CDR3 spans 14 amino acids. The V end was cut by 1 base, the J end by 3 bases, with 12 bases between. Sequencing was carried out using PBMCs. This TCR was sampled from a woman aged 25 to 45 in good health and CMV-seronegative. This rearrangement joins TRBV29-1 to TRBJ1-2; TRBD1 might be the D (6 bases). CDR3 in DNA: TGCAGCGTTGAAGGGGGCGGACAGCACTATGGCTACACCTTC. Translation gives CSVEGGGQHYGYTF.